This record looks at one TCR beta chain sequence and its context. This record belongs to a study of T cell responses to AZD1222 COVID-19 vaccine. Some clones are missing from TCRdb's copy, which holds only in-frame ones; the method was immunoSEQ multiplex PCR. Altogether 75,000 to 90,000 clones are present, approximately 83% being singletons, with the ten largest covering 12%. This CDR3 contains 13 residues. Trimming took off 10 bases at V and 2 bases at J, with 14 bases between the two ends. Per germline, CDR1 ENHRY and CDR2 SYGVKD. The material sequenced was peripheral blood, taken 28 days after the second AZD1222 dose. This chain links TRBV10-3 with TRBJ1-2; D is undetermined. This TCR was sampled from an adult who received the AZD1222 COVID-19 vaccine. The CDR3 DNA reads TGTGCCACCCGATCAGGAGCGAACTATGGCTACACCTTC. Translation gives CATRSGANYGYTF.